The 32 T cell receptor beta chains given below trace back to one sample, sequenced in a study of shared clonotypes between healthy human individuals. TCRdb's copy holds only in-frame clones and misses some; the assay was immunoSEQ multiplex PCR. The sample consists of approximately 2,300,000 clones, approximately 90% of them appearing once. Sequencing used naive CD4+ T cells from PBMCs. Described subset: CD45RA+ positively selected. The receptors were gathered from a man younger than 35 in good health. Some clones in this sample may be carry-over from other donors' samples.

This chain links TRBV28 with TRBJ2-7; 11 bases are a match to TRBD2. The CDR3 length is 15 residues. Germline V gene sequence: CDR1 MDHEN, CDR2 SYDVKM. The V gene end was trimmed by 5 bases and the J gene end by 0 bases; junction bases not matched to a gene: 3. Here the CDR3 DNA reads TGTGCCAGCAGTATCACTAGCGGGAGCTCCTACGAGCAGTACTTC. Translating gives CASSITSGSSYEQYF. Looking up the rest from reference TRBV28 and TRBJ2-7 gives the full variable domain: DVKVTQSSRYLVKRTGEKVFLECVQDMDHENMFWYRQDPGLGLRLIYFSYDVKMKEKGDIPEGYSVSREKKERFSLILESASTNQTSMYLCASSITSGSSYEQYFGPGTRLTVT.

Worth noting for this clone: The same CDR3 is also encoded by other DNA sequences in this sample. The chain couples TRBV28 to TRBJ1-2; no clear D gene. Germline-derived CDR1 and CDR2 are MDHEN and SYDVKM. Trimming left V 3 bases short and J 3 bases short, with 8 bases between. The CDR3 runs 13 residues. CDR3 protein: CASSLGRDYGYTF. The CDR3 DNA sequence: TGTGCCAGCAGTTTGGGTAGGGACTATGGCTACACCTTC.

The rearrangement uses TRBV6-4 and TRBJ2-1; 8 nucleotides line up with TRBD2. Germline values: CDR1 MRHNA, CDR2 SNTAGT. The J segment lost 7 bases and the V segment lost 3 bases, leaving 5 bases of the junction unmatched. This CDR3 has 14 amino acids. In DNA form, the CDR3 reads TGTGCCAGCAGTGAGTCTGGCGGGAGGAATGAGCAGTTCTTC. Amino acid sequence: CASSESGGRNEQFF.

CDR3 loop: CASSSWRDNHQPQHF. The CDR3 DNA reads TGTGCCAGCAGCTCCTGGCGCGACAACCATCAGCCCCAGCATTTT. This chain joins TRBV5-8 and TRBJ1-5; D is ambiguous. CDR1 is SGHTS, CDR2 YDEGEE, per germline. Trimming removed 3 bases at V and 5 bases at J, with 15 bases between. The CDR3 covers 15 residues.

The chain couples TRBV7-2 to TRBJ2-2, with TRBD2 identical over 9 bases. CDR1 and CDR2 from the germline V gene are SGHTA and FQGNSA. V lost 5 bases to trimming and J lost 4 bases; unmatched junction nucleotides: 8. CDR3 size: 16 residues. DNA for the CDR3: TGTGCCAGCAGCCTGATAGCGGGAGACTTCACCGGGGAGCTGTTTTTT. The encoded protein is CASSLIAGDFTGELFF. Complete variable domain (other parts from reference TRBV7-2 and TRBJ2-2): GAGVSQSPSNKVTEKGKDVELRCDPISGHTALYWYRQSLGQGLEFLIYFQGNSAPDKSGLPSDRFSAERTGGSVSTLTIQRTQQEDSAVYLCASSLIAGDFTGELFFGEGSRLTVL.

The J gene is TRBJ2-3, the V gene TRBV30; D remains unclear. The germline V and J ends were trimmed by 4 bases and 7 bases, with 9 bases remaining between them. The CDR3 extends over 11 amino acids. Germline assignment: CDR1 GTSNPN and CDR2 SVGIG (reference sequence). The CDR3 sequence: CAWMVENTQYF. The CDR3 coding sequence is TGTGCCTGGATGGTGGAAAATACGCAGTATTTT.

As concerns this clone: This same CDR3 is encoded by further DNA sequences in the sample. The V call is TRBV28, the J call TRBJ1-2; a possible D gene is TRBD1 (5 bases). The length of the CDR3 is 13 residues. V dropped 2 bases and J dropped 4 bases, with 8 bases sitting between them. The germline V gene has CDR1 MDHEN and CDR2 SYDVKM. In DNA, the CDR3 is TGTGCCAGCAGTTTAACAGGAGGCTATGGCTACACCTTC. It is translated as CASSLTGGYGYTF.

V usage is TRBV28 and J usage is TRBJ2-3; maybe TRBD2 (6 bases). Germline V CDR1 and CDR2: MDHEN, SYDVKM. This CDR3 has 16 amino acids. The V gene lost 4 bases and the J gene lost 0 bases, with 14 bases spanning the gap. The CDR3 DNA reads as TGTGCCAGCAGTTCTCCGGGAGCCGAAAGCACAGATACGCAGTATTTT. Its protein product is CASSSPGAESTDTQYF.

V gene TRBV6-5 combines with J gene TRBJ1-1; D gene unclear. The length of the CDR3 is 11 residues. Germline assignment: CDR1 MNHEY and CDR2 SVGAGI. V lost 1 base and J 3 bases, leaving 0 bases between the germline ends. CDR3 coding DNA: TGTGCCAGCAGTTACTACACTGAAGCTTTCTTT. Translated, it gives CASSYYTEAFF.

The chain employs TRBV27 and TRBJ2-7; D possibly corresponds to TRBD1 (6 bases). This CDR3 spans 13 amino acids. V dropped 10 bases and J dropped 2 bases, with 15 bases sitting between them. From germline, CDR1 is MNHEY and CDR2 SMNVEV (reference sequence). This CDR3 is CATTDRTTYEQYF. For the CDR3, the DNA is TGTGCCACCACGGACAGAACCACCTACGAGCAGTACTTC.

The V and J genes are TRBV28 and TRBJ2-7; TRBD2 is a possible D gene (6 bases). Trimming stripped 5 bases from V and 2 bases from J, with 16 bases between. Germline CDR1 is MDHEN and CDR2 is SYDVKM. The CDR3 has 15 residues. The CDR3 bases are TGTGCCAGCAGTACCTCAGCGGGCCCGCCCTACGAGCAGTACTTC. It yields the protein CASSTSAGPPYEQYF.

The V call is TRBV5-4, the J call TRBJ1-2, with D unresolved. CDR3 length: 12 residues. From germline, CDR1 is SGHNT and CDR2 YYREEE (reference sequence). V was cut by 4 bases and J by 8 bases, with 12 bases left in between. CDR3 nucleotide sequence: TGTGCCAGCAGCATGGATGATGGGGGCTACACCTTC. This codes for CASSMDDGGYTF.

This rearrangement joins TRBV25-1 to TRBJ2-5; the D call may be TRBD1 or TRBD2 (7 bases each). V lost 3 bases and J 3 bases, leaving 14 bases between the germline ends. Germline V lookup: CDR1 MGHDK, CDR2 SYGVNS. CDR3 length: 15 residues. The DNA of the CDR3 is TGTGCCAGCAGTGAGCCCAGGGGGGGGGAAGAGACCCAGTACTTC. Translation: CASSEPRGGEETQYF.

V gene TRBV11-2 combines with J gene TRBJ2-3, with 7 bases aligning to TRBD2. Germline lookup yields CDR1 SGHAT and CDR2 FQNNGV. The J segment lost 5 bases and the V segment lost 5 bases, leaving 16 bases of the junction unmatched. The CDR3 consists of 17 residues. DNA for the CDR3: TGTGCCAGCAGCCCAGACCGTAGCGGGCTTGGGAGAGATACGCAGTATTTT. Its translation: CASSPDRSGLGRDTQYF.

The chain links TRBV27 to TRBJ2-3, with TRBD2 matching 7 bases. CDR1 MNHEY and CDR2 SMNVEV come from the germline V gene (reference sequence). Unmatched junction bases numbered 6, after V lost 1 base and J lost 2 bases. The CDR3 runs to 16 residues. The CDR3 sequence: CASSLFQRDFTDTQYF. DNA of the CDR3: TGTGCCAGCAGTTTATTCCAGCGGGATTTCACAGATACGCAGTATTTT.

The genes are TRBV30 and TRBJ2-1, with D perhaps TRBD2 (6 bases). CDR3 length equals 11 residues. V was trimmed by 0 bases and J by 10 bases, leaving 7 bases between them. Looked up from germline, CDR1 is GTSNPN and CDR2 is SVGIG (reference sequence). The DNA for the CDR3 is TGTGCCTGGAGTGTGGCGGGGGAGCAGTTCTTC. This translates into CAWSVAGEQFF. Complete variable domain (other parts from reference TRBV30 and TRBJ2-1): SQTIHQWPATLVQPVGSPLSLECTVEGTSNPNLYWYRQAAGRGLQLLFYSVGIGQISSEVPQNLSASRPQDRQFILSSKKLLLSDSGFYLCAWSVAGEQFFGPGTRLTVL.

The chain couples TRBV6-4 to TRBJ1-5; D is possibly TRBD1 (6 bases). V was trimmed by 4 bases and J by 1 base, leaving 11 bases between them. This CDR3 contains 15 residues. CDR1 MRHNA and CDR2 SNTAGT come from the germline V gene. This chain's CDR3 is CASSVVGGSNQPQHF. CDR3 sequence (DNA): TGTGCCAGCAGTGTTGTTGGGGGCAGCAATCAGCCCCAGCATTTT.

The chain joins TRBV6-1 to TRBJ2-5, with 9 bases aligning to TRBD2. With 4 bases clipped from V and 5 bases from J, the junction kept 14 bases outside the gene matches. CDR1 is MNHNS and CDR2 is SASEGT in the germline V gene. This CDR3 comprises 17 residues. The CDR3 region is CASSAPELAGRGETQYF. CDR3 coding DNA: TGTGCCAGCAGTGCCCCGGAGCTAGCGGGACGGGGGGAGACCCAGTACTTC.

This chain links TRBV9 with TRBJ1-1; TRBD1 aligns across 7 bases. This CDR3 has 16 amino acids. V shed 0 bases, J shed 1 base, and the junction held 6 bases outside the gene matches. Germline assignment: CDR1 SGDLS and CDR2 YYNGEE. In DNA form, the CDR3 reads TGTGCCAGCAGCGTAGGGGCGGACAGGCGGAACACTGAAGCTTTCTTT. Protein: CASSVGADRRNTEAFF. The full variable domain, rest sourced from reference TRBV9 and TRBJ1-1, is DSGVTQTPKHLITATGQRVTLRCSPRSGDLSVYWYQQSLDQGLQFLIQYYNGEERAKGNILERFSAQQFPDLHSELNLSSLELGDSALYFCASSVGADRRNTEAFFGQGTRLTVV.

The chain carries TRBV5-4 and TRBJ2-4; possibly TRBD1 for D (6 bases). Trimming cost V 4 bases and J 8 bases, with 13 bases left between them. Looked up from germline, CDR1 is SGHNT and CDR2 is YYREEE (reference sequence). The CDR3 runs 13 residues. Here the CDR3 DNA reads TGTGCCAGCAGCCCCAGGGGAGTAGACATTCAGTACTTC. Its protein product is CASSPRGVDIQYF.

In its sample, this clone was seen once. The chain has TRBV6-1 and TRBJ2-7, with a possible D match to TRBD1 (6 bases). From germline, CDR1 is MNHNS and CDR2 SASEGT. With 6 bases removed from V and 2 bases from J, the gap between germline ends came to 17 bases. The CDR3 sequence is 15 residues long. CDR3 protein: CASRANRASAYEQYF. The CDR3 DNA follows: TGTGCCAGCAGAGCCAACAGGGCCTCGGCCTACGAGCAGTACTTC.

The chain couples TRBV7-2 to TRBJ2-7; D possibly corresponds to TRBD2 (5 bases). Germline V gives CDR1 SGHTA, CDR2 FQGNSA. CDR3 length equals 17 residues. Trimming removed 3 bases at V and 3 bases at J, with 21 bases between. CDR3 bases: TGTGCCAGCAGCTTTCTTAGTCCCATCCGGCGGGTCTACGAGCAGTACTTC. The encoded protein is CASSFLSPIRRVYEQYF.

The rearrangement uses TRBV6-1 and TRBJ2-7; D ambiguous. Germline V gene lookup returns CDR1 MNHNS and CDR2 SASEGT. V was clipped by 1 base and J by 0 bases, with 16 bases between them. The CDR3 is made up of 17 amino acids. CDR3 in amino acids: CASSEVVGSLSSYEQYF. The CDR3 DNA reads TGTGCCAGCAGTGAAGTGGTTGGGTCCCTTAGCTCCTACGAGCAGTACTTC.

The V gene is TRBV5-1, the J gene TRBJ1-6, with 8 nucleotides matching TRBD1. V lost 0 bases to trimming and J lost 7 bases; unmatched junction nucleotides: 3. The CDR3 is 15 residues long. Germline assignment: CDR1 SGHRS and CDR2 YFSETQ. CDR3 region: CASSLGRDRNSPLHF. The CDR3 DNA sequence: TGCGCCAGCAGCTTGGGCCGGGACAGGAATTCACCCCTCCACTTT.

The rearrangement joins TRBV5-1 to TRBJ1-4, with D uncertain. V was trimmed by 4 bases and J by 8 bases, leaving 18 bases between them. The germline V gene has CDR1 SGHRS and CDR2 YFSETQ. The CDR3 length is 15 residues. The CDR3 region has the DNA TGCGCCAGCAGCCCGGTGGGTTTATCGGACGAAAAACTGTTTTTT. Translating it yields CASSPVGLSDEKLFF. The full variable domain, in which reference TRBV5-1 and TRBJ1-4 provide the parts outside the CDR3, is KAGVTQTPRYLIKTRGQQVTLSCSPISGHRSVSWYQQTPGQGLQFLFEYFSETQRNKGNFPGRFSGRQFSNSRSEMNVSTLELGDSALYLCASSPVGLSDEKLFFGSGTQLSVL.

This chain joins TRBV27 and TRBJ2-7, with D unresolved. The CDR3 loop spans 11 amino acids. Between the trimmed V and J ends, which lost 4 bases and 4 bases, there was a span of 5 bases. Germline CDR1 MNHEY, CDR2 SMNVEV (reference sequence). The CDR3 here is CASSWRYEQYF. The CDR3 coding sequence is TGTGCCAGCAGTTGGCGGTACGAGCAGTACTTC.

The chain recombines TRBV28 with TRBJ1-5; possibly TRBD1 for D (6 bases). CDR3 length equals 16 residues. Deletions cut 2 bases from V and 2 bases from J, with 13 bases between. The germline V gene encodes CDR1 MDHEN and CDR2 SYDVKM. CDR3 sequence (DNA): TGTGCCAGCAGTTTAATCAGGGGTGTGGGCAATCAGCCCCAGCATTTT. It translates to CASSLIRGVGNQPQHF.

A word on this clone: The sample has other DNA sequences that encode this CDR3 too. This rearrangement joins TRBV28 to TRBJ2-2; no firm D call. Trimming removed 2 bases at V and 0 bases at J, with 7 bases between. The CDR3 has 15 residues. Looked up from germline, CDR1 is MDHEN and CDR2 is SYDVKM. The CDR3 region is CASSLVVTNTGELFF. DNA for the CDR3: TGTGCCAGCAGTTTAGTAGTGACGAACACCGGGGAGCTGTTTTTT.

CDR3 region: CASSPKPGSGNYGYTF. CDR3 coding DNA: TGTGCCAGCAGCCCTAAACCAGGGTCGGGGAACTATGGCTACACCTTC. V is TRBV5-4 and J is TRBJ1-2; D possibly corresponds to TRBD1 (5 bases). V lost 4 bases and J lost 2, with 18 bases in between. The CDR3 length is 16 residues. Looked up from germline, CDR1 is SGHNT and CDR2 is YYREEE (reference sequence).

This clone was observed once. In DNA, the CDR3 is TGTGCCAGCACCCCTTGGGGGGCCCAAGAGACCCAGTACTTC. This gives the protein CASTPWGAQETQYF. The rearrangement links TRBV6-5 to TRBJ2-5; D possibly uses TRBD1 or TRBD2 (6 bases each). There are 14 residues in the CDR3. Germline CDR1 reads MNHEY; CDR2 reads SVGAGI. V lost 7 bases and J lost 1, with 13 bases in between.

The chain carries TRBV7-2 and TRBJ2-7; 7 bases align to TRBD2. Germline CDR1 is SGHTA and CDR2 is FQGNSA. The junction had 6 bases not matched to a gene; V was cut back by 5 bases and J by 2 bases. The CDR3 is made up of 14 amino acids. CDR3 sequence (DNA): TGTGCCAGCAGCGCGGGACTACCCCCCTACGAGCAGTACTTC. Protein product: CASSAGLPPYEQYF. Complete variable domain (other parts from reference TRBV7-2 and TRBJ2-7): GAGVSQSPSNKVTEKGKDVELRCDPISGHTALYWYRQSLGQGLEFLIYFQGNSAPDKSGLPSDRFSAERTGGSVSTLTIQRTQQEDSAVYLCASSAGLPPYEQYFGPGTRLTVT.

The V gene is TRBV4-1, the J gene TRBJ1-1; D remains ambiguous. V gave up 4 bases and J gave up 3 bases, with 15 bases separating them. The germline CDR1 and CDR2 sequences are MGHRA and YSYEKL. This CDR3 region has 15 residues. CDR3 in amino acids: CASSRRVWSDTEAFF. DNA for the CDR3: TGCGCCAGCAGCCGCCGGGTATGGAGTGACACTGAAGCTTTCTTT.